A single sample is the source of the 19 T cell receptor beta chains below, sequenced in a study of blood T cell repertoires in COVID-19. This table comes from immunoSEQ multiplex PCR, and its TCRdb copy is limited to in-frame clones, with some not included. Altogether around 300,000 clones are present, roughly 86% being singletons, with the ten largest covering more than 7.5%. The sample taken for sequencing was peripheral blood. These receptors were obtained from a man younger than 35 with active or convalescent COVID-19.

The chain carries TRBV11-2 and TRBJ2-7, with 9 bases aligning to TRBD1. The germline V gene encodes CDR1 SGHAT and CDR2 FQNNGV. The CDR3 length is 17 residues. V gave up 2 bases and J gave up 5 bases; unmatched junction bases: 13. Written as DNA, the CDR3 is TGTGCCAGCAGCTTATTAGGGCCCGGGACAGGGAGACACGAGCAGTACTTC. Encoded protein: CASSLLGPGTGRHEQYF.

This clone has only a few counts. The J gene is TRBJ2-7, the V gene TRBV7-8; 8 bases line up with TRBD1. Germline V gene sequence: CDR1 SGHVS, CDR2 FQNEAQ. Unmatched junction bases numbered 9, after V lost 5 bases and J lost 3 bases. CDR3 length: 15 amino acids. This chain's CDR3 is CASSERQGLIYEQYF. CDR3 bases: TGTGCCAGCAGCGAACGACAGGGGCTGATCTACGAGCAGTACTTC.

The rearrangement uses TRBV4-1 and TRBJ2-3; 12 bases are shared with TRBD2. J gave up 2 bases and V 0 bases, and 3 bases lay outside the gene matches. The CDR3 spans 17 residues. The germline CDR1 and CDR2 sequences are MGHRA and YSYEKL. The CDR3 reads CASSQDGTSGFTDTQYF. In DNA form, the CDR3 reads TGCGCCAGCAGCCAAGATGGGACTAGCGGGTTCACAGATACGCAGTATTTT.

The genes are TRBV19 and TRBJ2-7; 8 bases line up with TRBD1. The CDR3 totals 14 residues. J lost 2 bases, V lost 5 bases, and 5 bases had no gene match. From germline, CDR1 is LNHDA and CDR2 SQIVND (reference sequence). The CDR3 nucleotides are TGTGCCAGTAGTCAGGGGGCCTTGACCTACGAGCAGTACTTC. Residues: CASSQGALTYEQYF.

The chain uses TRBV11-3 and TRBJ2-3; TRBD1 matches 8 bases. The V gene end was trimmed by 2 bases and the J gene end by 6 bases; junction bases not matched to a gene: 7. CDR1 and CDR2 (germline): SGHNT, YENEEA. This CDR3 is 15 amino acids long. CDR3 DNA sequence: TGTGCCAGCAGCTTACGGCAGGGGGCGTTGGATACGCAGTATTTT. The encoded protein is CASSLRQGALDTQYF.

The DNA of the CDR3 is TGTGCCAGCAGCTTAGGGGGCCAGCTAGCGGGTGTTGAAGCTTTCTTT. As protein: CASSLGGQLAGVEAFF. V and J are TRBV11-2 and TRBJ1-1; maybe TRBD1 (5 bases). Trimming stripped 1 base from V and 7 bases from J, with 19 bases between. The CDR3 runs 16 residues. Looked up from germline, CDR1 is SGHAT and CDR2 is FQNNGV.

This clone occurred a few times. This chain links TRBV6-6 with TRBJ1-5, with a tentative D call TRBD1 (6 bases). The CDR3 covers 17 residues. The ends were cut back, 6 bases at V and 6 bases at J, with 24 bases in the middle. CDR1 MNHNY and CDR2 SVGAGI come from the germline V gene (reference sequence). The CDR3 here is CASSRPPDRDIIQPQHF. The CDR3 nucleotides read TGTGCCAGCAGCCGACCCCCGGACCGGGACATAATTCAGCCCCAGCATTTT.

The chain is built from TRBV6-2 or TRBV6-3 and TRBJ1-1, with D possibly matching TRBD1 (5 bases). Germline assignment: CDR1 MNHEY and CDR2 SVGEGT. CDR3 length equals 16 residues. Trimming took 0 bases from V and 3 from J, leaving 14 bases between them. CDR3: CASSYSRLREDTEAFF. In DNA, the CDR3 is TGTGCCAGCAGTTACTCTCGGCTCAGGGAAGACACTGAAGCTTTCTTT.

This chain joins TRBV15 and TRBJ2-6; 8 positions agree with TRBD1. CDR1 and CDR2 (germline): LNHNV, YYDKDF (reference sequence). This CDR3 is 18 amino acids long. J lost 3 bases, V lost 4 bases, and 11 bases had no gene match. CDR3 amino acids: CATSIHRDRPFGANVLTF. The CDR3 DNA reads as TGTGCCACCAGCATACACCGGGACAGGCCTTTTGGGGCCAACGTCCTGACTTTC. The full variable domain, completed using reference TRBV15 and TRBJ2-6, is DAMVIQNPRYQVTQFGKPVTLSCSQTLNHNVMYWYQQKSSQAPKLLFHYYDKDFNNEADTPDNFQSRRPNTSFCFLDIRSPGLGDTAMYLCATSIHRDRPFGANVLTFGAGSRLTVL.

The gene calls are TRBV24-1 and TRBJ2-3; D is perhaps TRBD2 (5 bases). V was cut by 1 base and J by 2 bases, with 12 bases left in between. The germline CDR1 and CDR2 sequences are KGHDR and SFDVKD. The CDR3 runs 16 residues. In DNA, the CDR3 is TGTGCCACCAGTGATTTCCGGTGGACTTCCACAGATACGCAGTATTTT. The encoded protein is CATSDFRWTSTDTQYF.

DNA for the CDR3: TGTGCCAGCAGCCGCAAAACCCCGAGTAGGGCTGCGGGGAGATACGAGCAGTACTTC. Translated: CASSRKTPSRAAGRYEQYF. This chain uses TRBV7-2 with TRBJ2-7; D is perhaps TRBD2 (6 bases). CDR1 and CDR2 (germline): SGHTA, FQGNSA. There are 19 residues in the CDR3. V lost 5 bases, J lost 4 bases, and 30 bases lay in between.

The CDR3 protein is CATSRMETGPIHTQYF. CDR3 nucleotide sequence: TGTGCCACCAGCCGCATGGAGACAGGGCCAATTCATACGCAGTATTTT. The V call is TRBV15, the J call TRBJ2-3; 7 positions agree with TRBD1. J lost 7 bases, V lost 5 bases, and 15 bases had no gene match. The CDR3 is 16 amino acids. In germline, CDR1 is LNHNV, CDR2 YYDKDF (reference sequence).

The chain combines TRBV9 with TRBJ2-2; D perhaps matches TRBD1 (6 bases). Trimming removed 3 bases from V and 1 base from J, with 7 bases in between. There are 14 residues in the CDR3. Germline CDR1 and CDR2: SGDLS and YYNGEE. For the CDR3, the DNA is TGTGCCAGCAGCGCGACAGGGAACACCGGGGAGCTGTTTTTT. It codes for CASSATGNTGELFF. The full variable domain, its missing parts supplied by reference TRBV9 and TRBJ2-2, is DSGVTQTPKHLITATGQRVTLRCSPRSGDLSVYWYQQSLDQGLQFLIQYYNGEERAKGNILERFSAQQFPDLHSELNLSSLELGDSALYFCASSATGNTGELFFGEGSRLTVL.

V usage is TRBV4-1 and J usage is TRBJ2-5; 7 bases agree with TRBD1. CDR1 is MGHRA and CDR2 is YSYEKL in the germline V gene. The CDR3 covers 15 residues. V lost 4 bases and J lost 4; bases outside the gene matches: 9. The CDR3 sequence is CASSRTGTEVETQYF. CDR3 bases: TGCGCCAGCAGCCGAACCGGGACAGAGGTAGAGACCCAGTACTTC.

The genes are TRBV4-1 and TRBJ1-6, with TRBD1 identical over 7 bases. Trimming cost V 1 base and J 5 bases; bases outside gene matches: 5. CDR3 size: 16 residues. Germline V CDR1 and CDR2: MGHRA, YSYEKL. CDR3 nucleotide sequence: TGCGCCAGCAGCCAAGGGGGGCAGGGGGATAATTCACCCCTCCACTTT. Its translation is CASSQGGQGDNSPLHF.

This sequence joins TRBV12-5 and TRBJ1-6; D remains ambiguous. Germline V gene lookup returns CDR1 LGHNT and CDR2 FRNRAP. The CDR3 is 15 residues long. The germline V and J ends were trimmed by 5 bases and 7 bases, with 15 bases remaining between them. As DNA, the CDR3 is TGTGCTAGTGGTCCCGTAAGAGGGCAGAATTCACCCCTCCACTTT. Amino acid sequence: CASGPVRGQNSPLHF.

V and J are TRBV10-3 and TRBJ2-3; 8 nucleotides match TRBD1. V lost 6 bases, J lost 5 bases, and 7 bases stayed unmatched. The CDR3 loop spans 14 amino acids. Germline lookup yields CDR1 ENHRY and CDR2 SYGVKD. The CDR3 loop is CAIRDDRGLDTQYF. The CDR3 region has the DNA TGTGCCATCAGAGATGACAGGGGTCTAGATACGCAGTATTTT.

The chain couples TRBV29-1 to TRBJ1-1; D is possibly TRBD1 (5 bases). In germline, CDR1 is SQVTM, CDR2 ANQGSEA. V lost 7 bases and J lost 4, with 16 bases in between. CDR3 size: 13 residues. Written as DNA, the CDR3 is TGCAGCGCCCAGGGAGGGTTGAGCACTGAAGCTTTCTTT. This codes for CSAQGGLSTEAFF.

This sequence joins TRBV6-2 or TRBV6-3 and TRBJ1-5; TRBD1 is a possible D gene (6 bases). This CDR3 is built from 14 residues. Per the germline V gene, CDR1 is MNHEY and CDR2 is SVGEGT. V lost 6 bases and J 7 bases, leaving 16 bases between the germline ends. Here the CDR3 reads CASSRGGAGQPQHF. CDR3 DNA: TGTGCCAGCAGCCGCGGGGGGGCTGGACAGCCCCAGCATTTT.